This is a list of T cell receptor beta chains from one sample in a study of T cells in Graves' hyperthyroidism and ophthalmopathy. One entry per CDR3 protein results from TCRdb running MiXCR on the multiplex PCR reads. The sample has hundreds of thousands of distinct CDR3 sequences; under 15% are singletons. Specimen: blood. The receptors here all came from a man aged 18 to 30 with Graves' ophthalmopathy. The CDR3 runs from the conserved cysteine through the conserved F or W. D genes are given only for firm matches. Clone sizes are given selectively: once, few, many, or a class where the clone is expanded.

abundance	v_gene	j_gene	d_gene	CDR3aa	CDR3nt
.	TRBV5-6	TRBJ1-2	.	CASSFSLAPNYGYTF	TGTGCCAGCAGCTTCTCCCTAGCCCCAAACTATGGCTACACCTTC
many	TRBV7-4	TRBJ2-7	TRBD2	CASSSQLAGGLSHYEQYF	TGTGCCAGCAGCTCACAACTAGCGGGAGGCCTATCCCACTACGAGCAGTACTTC
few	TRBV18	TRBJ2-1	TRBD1	CASSPVRWGQGSYNEQFF	TGTGCCAGCTCACCAGTTAGGTGGGGACAGGGCTCCTACAATGAGCAGTTCTTC
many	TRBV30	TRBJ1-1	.	CAWSVGGGVQAFF	TGTGCCTGGAGTGTCGGCGGGGGGGTTCAAGCTTTCTTT
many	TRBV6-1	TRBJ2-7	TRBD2	CASSDGLAGVYEQYF	TGTGCCAGCAGTGACGGACTAGCGGGAGTCTACGAGCAGTACTTC
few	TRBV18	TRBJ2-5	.	CASSPTDQETQYF	TGTGCCAGCTCACCGACAGATCAAGAGACCCAGTACTTC
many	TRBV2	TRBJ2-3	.	CASSDWDTQYF	TGTGCCAGCAGTGATTGGGATACGCAGTATTTT
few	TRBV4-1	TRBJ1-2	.	CASSHLTGSYGYTF	TGCGCCAGCAGCCACCTAACTGGCAGCTATGGCTACACCTTC
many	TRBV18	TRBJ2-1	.	CASSPQGPPNEQFF	TGTGCCAGCTCACCCCAGGGACCCCCGAATGAGCAGTTCTTC
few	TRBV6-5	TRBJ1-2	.	CASSSQWGDGYTF	TGTGCCAGCAGTTCTCAATGGGGGGATGGCTACACCTTC
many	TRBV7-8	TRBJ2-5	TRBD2	CASSLGRGLAGGQETQYF	TGTGCCAGCAGCTTAGGAAGGGGACTAGCGGGGGGGCAAGAGACCCAGTACTTC
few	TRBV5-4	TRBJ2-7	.	CASSFSSVSEQYF	TGTGCCAGCAGCTTCTCCTCGGTCTCCGAGCAGTACTTC
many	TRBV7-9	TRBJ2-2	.	CASNSLGHGELFF	TGTGCCAGCAACTCTTTGGGCCACGGGGAGCTGTTTTTT
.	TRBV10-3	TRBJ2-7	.	CAISESGVFLSYEQYF	TGTGCCATCAGTGAGTCTGGGGTATTCCTCTCCTACGAGCAGTACTTC
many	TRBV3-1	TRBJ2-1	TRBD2	CASSRVGGVYNEQFF	TGTGCCAGCAGCCGGGTCGGGGGGGTTTACAATGAGCAGTTCTTC